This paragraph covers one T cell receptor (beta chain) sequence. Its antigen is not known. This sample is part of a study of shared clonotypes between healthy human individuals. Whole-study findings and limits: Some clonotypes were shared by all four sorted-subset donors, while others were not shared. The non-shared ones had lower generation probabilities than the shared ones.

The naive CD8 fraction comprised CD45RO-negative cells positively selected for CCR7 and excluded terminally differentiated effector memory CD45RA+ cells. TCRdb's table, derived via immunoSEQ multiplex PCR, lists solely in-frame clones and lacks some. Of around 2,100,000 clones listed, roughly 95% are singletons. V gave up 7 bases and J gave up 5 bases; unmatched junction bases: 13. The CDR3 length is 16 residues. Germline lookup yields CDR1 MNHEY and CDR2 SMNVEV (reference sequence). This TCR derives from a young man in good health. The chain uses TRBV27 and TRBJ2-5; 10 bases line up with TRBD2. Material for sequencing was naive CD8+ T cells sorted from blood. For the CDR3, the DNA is TGTGCCAGCACCGCAAGGTCAGCGGGGGGGCGGGAGACCCAGTACTTC. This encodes CASTARSAGGRETQYF.